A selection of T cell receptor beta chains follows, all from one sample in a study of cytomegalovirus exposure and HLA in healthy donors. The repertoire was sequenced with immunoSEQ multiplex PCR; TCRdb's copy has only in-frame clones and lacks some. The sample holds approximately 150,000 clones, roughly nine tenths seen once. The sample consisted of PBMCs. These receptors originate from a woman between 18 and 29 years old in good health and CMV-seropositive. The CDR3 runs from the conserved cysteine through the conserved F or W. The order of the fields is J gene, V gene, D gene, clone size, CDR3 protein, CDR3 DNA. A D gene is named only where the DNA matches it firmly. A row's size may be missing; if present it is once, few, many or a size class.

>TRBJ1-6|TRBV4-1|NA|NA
CASSQESRSSYNSPLHF
TGCGCCAGCAGCCAAGAGTCAAGGAGCTCCTATAATTCACCCCTCCACTTT
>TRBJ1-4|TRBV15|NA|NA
CATSGLPREELFF
TGTGCCACCAGCGGGCTTCCTAGGGAGGAACTGTTTTTT
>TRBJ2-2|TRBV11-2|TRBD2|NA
CASSFRGGWRTGELFF
TGTGCCAGCAGCTTCCGGGGGGGCTGGAGGACCGGGGAGCTGTTTTTT
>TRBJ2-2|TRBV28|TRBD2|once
CASSSGLAGGTGELFF
TGTGCCAGCAGTTCAGGACTAGCGGGAGGCACCGGGGAGCTGTTTTTT
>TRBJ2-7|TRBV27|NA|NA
CASSSPSGELGGEQYF
TGTGCCAGCAGTTCCCCCTCGGGGGAACTCGGTGGCGAGCAGTACTTC
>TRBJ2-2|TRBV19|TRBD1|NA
CASSPGTVQFGGELFF
TGTGCCAGTAGTCCTGGGACAGTACAGTTCGGCGGGGAGCTGTTTTTT
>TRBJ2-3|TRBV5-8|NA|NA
CASSLESGGWADTQYF
TGTGCCAGCAGCTTGGAATCAGGGGGGTGGGCAGATACGCAGTATTTT
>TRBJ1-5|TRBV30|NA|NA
CAWSAGIGDQPQHF
TGTGCCTGGAGTGCAGGGATTGGGGATCAGCCCCAGCATTTT
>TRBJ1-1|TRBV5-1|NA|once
CASSRQVEDEAFF
TGCGCCAGCAGTCGACAGGTGGAGGATGAAGCTTTCTTT
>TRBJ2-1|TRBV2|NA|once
CATLTGISALDEQFF
TGTGCCACCCTCACAGGGATATCCGCTTTGGATGAGCAGTTCTTC
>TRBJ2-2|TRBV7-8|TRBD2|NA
CASSLRGGGRTGELFF
TGTGCCAGCAGCTTACGGGGGGGCGGTCGCACCGGGGAGCTGTTTTTT
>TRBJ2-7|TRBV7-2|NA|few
CASSDYRDEQYF
TGTGCCAGCAGCGACTACAGGGACGAGCAGTACTTC
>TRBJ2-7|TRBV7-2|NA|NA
CASSLESGSNEQYF
TGTGCCAGCAGCTTAGAGTCAGGGTCGAACGAGCAGTACTTC
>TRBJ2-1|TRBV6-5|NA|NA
CASSYSLRGALGEQFF
TGTGCCAGCAGTTACTCGCTCAGGGGGGCCCTGGGTGAGCAGTTCTTC
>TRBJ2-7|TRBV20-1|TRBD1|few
CSAQGDYEQYF
TGCAGTGCTCAGGGGGACTACGAGCAGTACTTC